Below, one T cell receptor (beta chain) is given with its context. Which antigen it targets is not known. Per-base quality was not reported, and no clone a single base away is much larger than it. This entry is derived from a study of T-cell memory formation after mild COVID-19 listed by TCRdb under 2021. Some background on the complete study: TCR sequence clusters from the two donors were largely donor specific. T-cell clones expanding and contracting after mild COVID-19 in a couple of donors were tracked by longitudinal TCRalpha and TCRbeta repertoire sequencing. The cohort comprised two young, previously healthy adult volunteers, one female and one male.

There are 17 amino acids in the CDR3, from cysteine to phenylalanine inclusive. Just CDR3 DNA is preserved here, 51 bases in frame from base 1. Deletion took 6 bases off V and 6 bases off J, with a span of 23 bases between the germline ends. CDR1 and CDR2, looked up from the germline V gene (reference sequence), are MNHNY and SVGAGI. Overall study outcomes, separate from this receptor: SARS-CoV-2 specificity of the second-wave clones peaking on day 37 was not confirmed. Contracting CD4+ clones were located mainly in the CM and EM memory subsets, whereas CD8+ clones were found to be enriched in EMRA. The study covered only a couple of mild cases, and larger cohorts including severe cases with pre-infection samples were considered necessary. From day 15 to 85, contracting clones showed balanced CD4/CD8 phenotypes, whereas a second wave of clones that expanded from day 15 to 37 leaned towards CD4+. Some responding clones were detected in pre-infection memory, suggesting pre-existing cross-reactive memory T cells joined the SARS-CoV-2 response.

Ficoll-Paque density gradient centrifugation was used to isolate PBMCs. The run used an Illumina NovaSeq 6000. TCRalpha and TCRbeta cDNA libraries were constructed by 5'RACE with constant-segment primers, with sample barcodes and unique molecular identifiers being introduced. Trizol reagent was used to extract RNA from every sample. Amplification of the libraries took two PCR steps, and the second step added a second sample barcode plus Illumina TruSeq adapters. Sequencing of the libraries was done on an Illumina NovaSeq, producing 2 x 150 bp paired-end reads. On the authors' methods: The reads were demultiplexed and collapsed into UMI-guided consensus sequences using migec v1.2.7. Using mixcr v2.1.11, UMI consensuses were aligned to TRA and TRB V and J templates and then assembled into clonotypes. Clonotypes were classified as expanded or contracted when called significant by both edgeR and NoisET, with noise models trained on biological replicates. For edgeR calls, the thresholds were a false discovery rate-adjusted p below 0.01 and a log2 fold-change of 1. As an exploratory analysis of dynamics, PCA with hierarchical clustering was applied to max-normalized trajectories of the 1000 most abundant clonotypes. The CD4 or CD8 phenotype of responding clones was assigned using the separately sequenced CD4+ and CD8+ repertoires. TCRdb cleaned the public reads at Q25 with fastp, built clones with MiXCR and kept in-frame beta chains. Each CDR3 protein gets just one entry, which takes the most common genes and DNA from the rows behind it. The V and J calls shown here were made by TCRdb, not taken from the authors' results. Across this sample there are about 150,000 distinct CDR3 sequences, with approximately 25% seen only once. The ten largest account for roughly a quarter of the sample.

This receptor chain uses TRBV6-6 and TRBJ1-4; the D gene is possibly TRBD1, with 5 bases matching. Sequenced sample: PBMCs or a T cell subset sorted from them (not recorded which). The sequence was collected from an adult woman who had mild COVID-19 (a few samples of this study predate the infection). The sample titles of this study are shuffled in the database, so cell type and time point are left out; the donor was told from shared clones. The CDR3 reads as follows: CASRENRQRGGYEKLFF. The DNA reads TGTGCCAGCAGAGAAAACAGACAGCGGGGAGGTTATGAAAAACTGTTTTTT.